This record looks at one T cell receptor beta chain sequence and its context. This sample was included in a study of blood T cell repertoires in COVID-19. CDR1 and CDR2 from the germline V gene are LNHNV and YYDKDF (reference sequence). The CDR3 spans 15 residues. Trimming at V came to 3 bases and at J to 8 bases, leaving 6 bases not matched to a gene. Per the original methods: Amplification of reference gene primers provided the estimated nucleated cell counts. Libraries were prepared by immunoSEQ multiplex PCR; TCRdb keeps only in-frame clonotypes and omits some of them. V and J calls plus clone size are reproduced from that table; the DNA served to infer D and trimming. The table lists around 160,000 clones, approximately 80% of them singletons, with 11% to 15% in the top ten.

Sequenced material: peripheral blood. The rearrangement uses TRBV15 and TRBJ2-1, with 11 bases lining up with TRBD1. This clonotype originated in a woman over 75 with acute or convalescent COVID-19. The CDR3 bases are TGTGCCACCAGCAGGGCCGGGACAGGGGGGTATGAGCAGTTCTTC. Translating it yields CATSRAGTGGYEQFF.